These T cell receptor beta chains were read from a single sample in a study of cytomegalovirus exposure and HLA in healthy donors. Clones were read by immunoSEQ multiplex PCR, and TCRdb kept only the in-frame ones, dropping some. The data show approximately 150,000 clones, 75% to 80% seen once. Sequencing input: PBMCs. The receptors here all came from a woman aged 18-30 years in good health and CMV-seropositive. CDR3s include the opening cysteine and the closing phenylalanine or tryptophan. Each record gives: CDR3 protein, CDR3 DNA, V gene, D gene, clone size, J gene. A D gene is named only where the DNA matches it firmly. Where a row states a size, it is once, few, many or the class of an expanded clone; other rows omit it.

CASSLSSGGSPNEQFF TGTGCCAGCAGTTTATCTAGCGGGGGCTCCCCTAATGAGCAGTTCTTC TRBV27 TRBD2 NA TRBJ2-1
CATEGPFNQPQHF TGTGCCACAGAGGGTCCTTTCAATCAGCCCCAGCATTTT TRBV19 NA NA TRBJ1-5
CASSGPGQSYSNQPQHF TGCGCCAGCAGCGGACCGGGACAGTCTTATAGCAATCAGCCCCAGCATTTT TRBV5-6 TRBD1 NA TRBJ1-5
CASSERAFETQYF TGTGCCAGCAGTGAGAGGGCCTTTGAGACCCAGTACTTC TRBV2 NA NA TRBJ2-5
CASSQDPTGGYYEQYF TGTGCCAGCAGCCAAGACCCGACAGGGGGCTACTACGAGCAGTACTTC TRBV4-2 TRBD1 NA TRBJ2-7
CASSEGVGRTGNTIYF TGTGCCAGCAGTGAAGGAGTCGGGAGGACTGGAAACACCATATATTTT TRBV2 NA NA TRBJ1-3
CASKQRGGETQYF TGTGCCAGTAAACAGCGGGGGGGAGAGACCCAGTACTTC TRBV19 TRBD2 NA TRBJ2-5
CASRNLAGGHSYEQYF TGTGCCAGCAGGAATCTAGCGGGGGGCCACTCCTACGAGCAGTACTTC TRBV27 TRBD2 NA TRBJ2-7
CAISPGTNRDPGELFF TGTGCCATCAGCCCCGGTACGAACAGGGACCCCGGGGAGCTGTTTTTT TRBV10-3 NA NA TRBJ2-2
CASSGRLEVEQYF TGTGCCAGCAGTGGACGACTAGAAGTCGAGCAGTACTTC TRBV6-1 NA NA TRBJ2-7
CASSLSHGTGDTGELFF TGCGCCAGCAGCTTGTCGCATGGGACAGGGGATACCGGGGAGCTGTTTTTT TRBV5-1 TRBD1 NA TRBJ2-2
CASSFRGAYEQYF TGTGCCAGCAGTTTCCGGGGGGCCTACGAGCAGTACTTC TRBV6-6 TRBD2 NA TRBJ2-7
CASSPQVGSTEAFF TGTGCCAGCAGCCCCCAGGTAGGAAGCACTGAAGCTTTCTTT TRBV7-9 NA NA TRBJ1-1
CSVSVAGGPGTGELFF TGCAGCGTTTCAGTAGCGGGGGGGCCAGGCACCGGGGAGCTGTTTTTT TRBV29-1 TRBD2 NA TRBJ2-2
CALGKLAGPNEQFF TGTGCCCTGGGGAAGCTAGCGGGGCCTAATGAGCAGTTCTTC TRBV6-1 TRBD2 once TRBJ2-1
CASSMSGATGELFF TGTGCCAGTAGTATGTCAGGGGCCACCGGGGAGCTGTTTTTT TRBV19 NA NA TRBJ2-2
CASSLAGVYNEQFF TGTGCCAGCAGCTTAGCGGGGGTTTACAATGAGCAGTTCTTC TRBV27 TRBD2 NA TRBJ2-1
CASSLGSLAGGQETQYF TGTGCCAGCAGCTTAGGATCTCTAGCGGGGGGACAAGAGACCCAGTACTTC TRBV7-8 TRBD2 NA TRBJ2-5
CASSPIGAGSSYEQYF TGCGCCAGCAGCCCCATAGGGGCGGGGAGTTCCTACGAGCAGTACTTC TRBV4-1 NA NA TRBJ2-7
CASSRQGGTEAFF TGCGCCAGCAGCAGACAGGGGGGCACTGAAGCTTTCTTT TRBV4-3 TRBD1 NA TRBJ1-1
CASGLLGAGHTEAFF TGTGCTAGTGGTTTGTTGGGGGCTGGGCACACTGAAGCTTTCTTT TRBV12-5 NA few TRBJ1-1
CASISWGAYEQYF TGTGCCAGCATCTCTTGGGGGGCCTACGAGCAGTACTTC TRBV28 NA NA TRBJ2-7
CASSLGQISNQPQHF TGTGCCAGCAGCTTGGGGCAGATTAGCAATCAGCCCCAGCATTTT TRBV5-5 NA NA TRBJ1-5
CASSLGGGQETQYF TGTGCCAGCAGCTTGGGCGGGGGACAAGAGACCCAGTACTTC TRBV5-4 TRBD2 NA TRBJ2-5
CASSQEGGWGGAFF TGCGCCAGCAGCCAAGAAGGGGGCTGGGGTGGAGCTTTCTTT TRBV4-3 TRBD1 NA TRBJ1-1
CASIRGSGGTDTQYF TGTGCCAGCATTCGGGGGAGCGGGGGCACAGATACGCAGTATTTT TRBV2 TRBD2 few TRBJ2-3
CASSYSSAGFGEKLFF TGTGCCAGCAGTTACTCGAGCGCCGGGTTTGGTGAAAAACTGTTTTTT TRBV6-5 NA NA TRBJ1-4
CASSLSYRGNGYTF TGTGCCAGCAGCTTGTCTTACAGGGGTAATGGCTACACCTTC TRBV13 TRBD1 NA TRBJ1-2
CASSNRVIAKNEQFF TGTGCCAGCAGCAACAGGGTGATCGCAAAAAATGAGCAGTTCTTC TRBV6-5 NA NA TRBJ2-1
CAISVAGSNYGYTF TGTGCCATCAGTGTCGCAGGATCTAACTATGGCTACACCTTC TRBV10-3 NA NA TRBJ1-2
CASSYDRSSYNEQFF TGTGCCAGCAGTTACGACAGAAGCTCCTACAATGAGCAGTTCTTC TRBV5-4 NA NA TRBJ2-1
CASSLTSGGETQYF TGTGCCAGCAGCCTAACTAGCGGGGGGGAGACCCAGTACTTC TRBV5-4 TRBD2 NA TRBJ2-5
CASSFYQGEAFF TGCGCCAGCAGCTTTTACCAGGGAGAAGCTTTCTTT TRBV5-1 NA NA TRBJ1-1
CAWSLSRTGGYGEQYF TGTGCCTGGAGCCTGAGTAGGACAGGCGGGTATGGTGAGCAGTACTTC TRBV30 TRBD1 few TRBJ2-7
CATSRDKAAEKLFF TGTGCCACCAGCAGAGATAAGGCGGCTGAAAAACTGTTTTTT TRBV15 NA NA TRBJ1-4
CASSSGTGDGYNYGYTF TGTGCCAGCAGCTCCGGGACAGGGGACGGCTATAACTATGGCTACACCTTC TRBV7-8 TRBD1 NA TRBJ1-2
CASRKGQEIPTSTDTQYF TGTGCCAGCAGGAAGGGACAGGAGATTCCAACTAGCACAGATACGCAGTATTTT TRBV27 TRBD1 NA TRBJ2-3
CASSSGTRYEQYF TGTGCCAGCAGCTCCGGGACACGCTACGAGCAGTACTTC TRBV5-6 NA NA TRBJ2-7
CASSLRGQNTEAFF TGTGCCAGCAGCCTACGGGGACAGAACACTGAAGCTTTCTTT TRBV7-8 NA NA TRBJ1-1
CASSPQTGEQFF TGTGCCAGCAGTCCACAGACAGGGGAGCAGTTCTTC TRBV28 TRBD1 NA TRBJ2-1
CASSPPGGGGDGYTF TGTGCCAGCAGTCCCCCAGGGGGCGGGGGTGATGGCTACACCTTC TRBV5-4 TRBD1 NA TRBJ1-2
CSVFVLKGNTIYF TGCAGCGTTTTCGTACTGAAGGGAAACACCATATATTTT TRBV29-1 NA NA TRBJ1-3
CASARESYGYTF TGTGCCAGCGCCCGGGAGAGCTATGGCTACACCTTC TRBV7-2 NA few TRBJ1-2
CASSFSGNYEQYF TGTGCCAGCAGCTTTAGCGGGAACTACGAGCAGTACTTC TRBV5-4 TRBD2 NA TRBJ2-7
CASSAGQSYEQYF TGTGCCAGCTCAGCCGGACAATCCTACGAGCAGTACTTC TRBV18 NA few TRBJ2-7
CASSLVGRDDGYTF TGTGCCAGCAGCTTAGTCGGCAGGGATGACGGCTACACCTTC TRBV7-9 NA NA TRBJ1-2
CASSLGGGETQYF TGCGCCAGCAGCTTAGGGGGGGGAGAGACCCAGTACTTC TRBV5-1 NA NA TRBJ2-5
CASSQGVSGNTIYF TGTGCCAGCAGCCAAGGGGTCTCTGGAAACACCATATATTTT TRBV7-2 NA NA TRBJ1-3
CASSWQGSTNEKLFF TGTGCCAGCAGTTGGCAGGGTAGCACTAATGAAAAACTGTTTTTT TRBV6-5 NA NA TRBJ1-4
CSATDRDEQYF TGCAGTGCTACCGACAGGGACGAGCAGTACTTC TRBV20-1 TRBD1 NA TRBJ2-7
CASSPGQGFPYTF TGTGCCAGTAGTCCTGGACAGGGTTTCCCCTACACCTTC TRBV19 TRBD1 NA TRBJ1-2
CASSLSRDYEQYF TGTGCCAGCAGCTTAAGCCGGGACTACGAGCAGTACTTC TRBV7-2 NA NA TRBJ2-7
CAISEGQGSNQPQHF TGTGCCATCAGTGAAGGGCAGGGTAGCAATCAGCCCCAGCATTTT TRBV10-3 NA NA TRBJ1-5
CASSLGDRIYEQYF TGTGCCAGCAGCTTAGGGGACAGGATCTACGAGCAGTACTTC TRBV7-9 TRBD1 NA TRBJ2-7
CASSIGTGGTEAFF TGTGCCAGTAGTATAGGAACAGGGGGCACTGAAGCTTTCTTT TRBV19 TRBD1 NA TRBJ1-1
CASSIGHDFSGNTIYF TGTGCCAGTAGTATAGGACACGATTTCTCTGGAAACACCATATATTTT TRBV19 NA few TRBJ1-3